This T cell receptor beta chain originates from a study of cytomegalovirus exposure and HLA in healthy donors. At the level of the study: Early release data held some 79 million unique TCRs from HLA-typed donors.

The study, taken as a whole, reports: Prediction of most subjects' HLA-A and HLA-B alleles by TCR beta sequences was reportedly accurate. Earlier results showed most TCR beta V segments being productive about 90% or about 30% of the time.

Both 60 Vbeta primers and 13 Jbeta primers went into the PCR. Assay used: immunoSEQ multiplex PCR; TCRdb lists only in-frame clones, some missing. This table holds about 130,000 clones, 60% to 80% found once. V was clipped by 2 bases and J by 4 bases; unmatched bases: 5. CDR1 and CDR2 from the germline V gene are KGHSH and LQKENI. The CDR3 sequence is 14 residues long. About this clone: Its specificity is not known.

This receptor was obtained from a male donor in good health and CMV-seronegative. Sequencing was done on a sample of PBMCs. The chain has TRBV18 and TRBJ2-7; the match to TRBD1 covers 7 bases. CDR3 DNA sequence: TGTGCCAGCTCACCAAGGACAGGATCTTACGAGCAGTACTTC. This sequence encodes CASSPRTGSYEQYF.